A single sample is the source of the 32 T cell receptor beta chains below, sequenced in a study of T cells in Graves' hyperthyroidism and ophthalmopathy. Regions amplified from RNA transcripts were the TCR beta CDR3 regions. HTBI primers were employed in a first-round RT-PCR of the TCR CDR3. From the multiplex PCR reads, TCRdb called clonotypes with MiXCR, one entry per CDR3 protein. The table shows approximately 600,000 distinct CDR3 sequences, with 15% to 20% occurring only once. Sample: blood. All receptors derive from a woman aged 25 to 39 with Graves' hyperthyroidism.

The chain combines TRBV5-1 with TRBJ2-3; TRBD2 is a possible D gene (5 bases). Trimming shortened V by 3 bases and J by 6 bases, and 17 bases separated the two germline ends. The germline V gene encodes CDR1 SGHRS and CDR2 YFSETQ. The CDR3 length is 15 residues. This chain's CDR3 is CASSYLRGRLDTQYF. DNA for the CDR3: TGCGCCAGCAGCTACCTACGGGGTCGTCTGGATACGCAGTATTTT.

This clonotype was observed at least ten times. The rearrangement uses TRBV5-1 and TRBJ2-3; D is undetermined. The CDR3 is 15 amino acids. Germline-derived CDR1 and CDR2 are SGHRS and YFSETQ. V was shortened by 1 base and J by 1 base, with 10 bases between the two germline ends. The CDR3 loop is CASSLTTGGTDTQYF. The CDR3 coding sequence is TGCGCCAGCAGCTTGACTACGGGCGGCACAGATACGCAGTATTTT.

This clonotype was observed a few times. The chain couples TRBV7-8 to TRBJ1-2; 9 positions match TRBD1. With V trimmed by 5 bases and J by 8 bases, 15 bases remained unmatched. The CDR3 consists of 16 residues. Per germline, CDR1 SGHVS and CDR2 FQNEAQ. The CDR3 DNA reads TGTGCCAGCAGCCAAGAGGCCGGGACAGGGCTCCTGGGCTACACCTTC. It codes for CASSQEAGTGLLGYTF.

This clonotype was seen more than once but under ten times. The chain links TRBV7-2 to TRBJ2-1; 9 bases line up with TRBD2. Germline V lookup: CDR1 SGHTA, CDR2 FQGNSA. J was trimmed by 5 bases and V by 6 bases; bases with no gene match: 11. This CDR3 contains 16 residues. The CDR3 reads CASRDRVGLADNEQFF. The CDR3 bases are TGTGCCAGCAGAGACAGGGTGGGACTAGCCGACAATGAGCAGTTCTTC.

The chain employs TRBV29-1 and TRBJ2-2, with 7 bases matching TRBD2. The germline V gene encodes CDR1 SQVTM and CDR2 ANQGSEA. The CDR3 length is 14 residues. With V trimmed by 6 bases and J by 6 bases, 10 bases remained unmatched. Here the CDR3 DNA reads TGCAGCGTCCCCTTGGGGAGGGCCCCCGGGGAGCTGTTTTTT. Encoded protein: CSVPLGRAPGELFF.

This clonotype was detected a few times. The rearrangement uses TRBV5-6 and TRBJ2-1; no clear D gene. Germline CDR1 and CDR2: SGHDT and YYEEEE. With 0 bases removed from V and 0 bases from J, the gap between germline ends came to 7 bases. This CDR3 has 15 amino acids. The CDR3 reads CASSLEPSSYNEQFF. The CDR3 DNA reads as TGTGCCAGCAGCTTGGAGCCAAGCTCCTACAATGAGCAGTTCTTC.

There are many counts of this clonotype. V and J are TRBV28 and TRBJ2-1, with 7 positions matching TRBD1. The CDR3 is made up of 12 amino acids. V lost 5 bases to trimming and J lost 8 bases; unmatched junction nucleotides: 3. Germline-derived CDR1 and CDR2 are MDHEN and SYDVKM. DNA for the CDR3: TGTGCCAGCAGTCGGACAGGATATGAGCAGTTCTTC. Protein: CASSRTGYEQFF.

This clonotype was detected ten times or more. The V and J genes are TRBV12-3 or TRBV12-4 and TRBJ2-1; D is possibly TRBD1 or TRBD2 (5 bases each). The V end was cut by 4 bases, the J end by 8 bases, with 18 bases between. This CDR3 region has 15 residues. This CDR3 reads CASSSGTAKGDEQFF. CDR3 nucleotide sequence: TGTGCCAGCAGTTCAGGGACCGCGAAGGGCGATGAGCAGTTCTTC.

A note on this clonotype: One junction end disagrees with the germline gene, perhaps due to a read error. The chain is built from TRBV7-2 and TRBJ2-1; TRBD2 is a possible D gene (5 bases). The germline gives CDR1 SGHTA, CDR2 FQGNSA. The CDR3 has 16 residues. CDR3 nucleotides: TGTGCCAGCAGCCTAGCTTCTACCAGCTCCTACAATGAGCAGTTCTTC. Encoded protein: CASSLASTSSYNEQFF.

This clonotype was counted at least ten times. V and J are TRBV12-5 and TRBJ2-3; 8 nucleotides line up with TRBD1. The CDR3 sequence is 19 residues long. V dropped 5 bases and J dropped 3; count of bases not matched to a gene: 19. Germline V lookup: CDR1 LGHNT, CDR2 FRNRAP. The CDR3 is CASGAGGAYEVDLTDTQYF. The CDR3 DNA reads as TGTGCTAGTGGTGCAGGGGGCGCTTACGAGGTGGATTTAACAGATACGCAGTATTTT.

The V and J genes are TRBV19 and TRBJ1-5; possibly TRBD1 for D (6 bases). CDR3 size: 17 residues. The germline V gene has CDR1 LNHDA and CDR2 SQIVND (reference sequence). V was clipped by 5 bases and J by 4 bases, with 21 bases between them. The CDR3 here is CASSDTLTDRKNQPQHF. Written as DNA, the CDR3 is TGTGCCAGTAGTGACACTCTTACGGACAGAAAAAATCAGCCCCAGCATTTT.

This clonotype was observed at least ten times. The rearrangement links TRBV6-2 or TRBV6-3 to TRBJ2-1, with D perhaps being TRBD1 or TRBD2 (5 bases each). CDR1 and CDR2 from the germline V gene are MNHEY and SVGEGT. V was pared by 2 bases and J by 6 bases, with 20 bases between. This CDR3 spans 17 amino acids. The DNA for the CDR3 is TGTGCCAGCAGTTACCCCCTCCTAGCTCTGGGGCGCAATGAGCAGTTCTTC. Protein sequence: CASSYPLLALGRNEQFF.

The V call is TRBV28, the J call TRBJ2-4; D is perhaps TRBD2 (6 bases). CDR1 MDHEN and CDR2 SYDVKM come from the germline V gene. Trimming removed 3 bases at V and 8 bases at J, with 8 bases between. The CDR3 covers 12 residues. The CDR3 sequence is CASSFGGHIQYF. DNA for the CDR3: TGTGCCAGCAGTTTTGGAGGGCACATTCAGTACTTC.

The V and J genes are TRBV6-1 and TRBJ2-5; 11 bases map to TRBD2. The CDR3 is 15 amino acids. CDR1 MNHNS and CDR2 SASEGT come from the germline V gene. V lost 6 bases to trimming and J lost 2 bases; unmatched junction nucleotides: 5. The CDR3 DNA follows: TGTGCCAGCAGGACAGGGACTAGCGGACAAGAGACCCAGTACTTC. This codes for CASRTGTSGQETQYF.

This clonotype was seen ten or more times. The V call is TRBV7-2, the J call TRBJ2-1; D possibly corresponds to TRBD2 (6 bases). V was pared by 1 base and J by 6 bases, with 10 bases between. This CDR3 spans 14 amino acids. Per germline, CDR1 SGHTA and CDR2 FQGNSA. DNA for the CDR3: TGTGCCAGCAGCTTAGAAGCGGGCTTCAATGAGCAGTTCTTC. Translating gives CASSLEAGFNEQFF.

This clonotype came up many times. This chain links TRBV19 with TRBJ1-2; D gene ambiguous. This CDR3 has 16 amino acids. Between the trimmed V and J ends, which lost 7 bases and 8 bases, there was a span of 26 bases. Germline CDR1 LNHDA, CDR2 SQIVND (reference sequence). In DNA, the CDR3 is TGTGCCAGTACCACTCGAGTCGGGTTTGGGTCCTACGGCTACACCTTC. Its protein is CASTTRVGFGSYGYTF.

Many counts were recorded for this clonotype. The chain links TRBV20-1 to TRBJ1-1, with a possible D match to TRBD1 (5 bases). The CDR3 consists of 15 residues. The germline CDR1 and CDR2 sequences are DFQATT and SNEGSKA (reference sequence). The germline V and J ends were trimmed by 0 bases and 6 bases, with 17 bases remaining between them. The DNA of the CDR3 is TGCAGTGCTAGAGATTGGGAGTCAGGGTCATCTGAAGCTTTCTTT. Protein product: CSARDWESGSSEAFF.

V gene TRBV7-9 combines with J gene TRBJ2-1; 11 bases line up with TRBD2. Germline CDR1 is SEHNR and CDR2 is FQNEAQ (reference sequence). The CDR3 is 18 residues long. The ends lost 1 base at V and 3 bases at J; junction bases unmatched: 8. CDR3 nucleotide sequence: TGTGCCAGCAGCTTAGTATACGAGCTAGCGGGAGGCTACAATGAGCAGTTCTTC. It codes for CASSLVYELAGGYNEQFF.

This clonotype was detected a few times. This chain uses TRBV5-4 with TRBJ2-7, with 9 bases aligning to TRBD2. V lost 4 bases and J lost 4; bases outside the gene matches: 15. This CDR3 contains 17 residues. Germline values: CDR1 SGHNT, CDR2 YYREEE (reference sequence). DNA for the CDR3: TGTGCCAGCAGCACGAGGAAAGCGGGAGGAAAAGGTTACGAGCAGTACTTC. Translating it yields CASSTRKAGGKGYEQYF.

This clonotype has only one observation. V and J are TRBV4-1 and TRBJ1-1; D is uncertain. Germline CDR1 is MGHRA and CDR2 is YSYEKL. The CDR3 totals 16 residues. V was trimmed by 2 bases and J by 2 bases, leaving 15 bases between them. The CDR3 DNA is TGCGCCAGCAGCCAAAAAGGTCGACAACTAAACACTGAAGCTTTCTTT. It codes for CASSQKGRQLNTEAFF.

This clonotype was counted many times. This chain uses TRBV2 with TRBJ1-1, with no clear D. The CDR3 length is 12 residues. V was pared by 6 bases and J by 6 bases, with 11 bases between. Germline values: CDR1 SNHLY, CDR2 FYNNEI. The CDR3 coding sequence is TGTGCCAGCAGCCAAACGGTGGCTGAAGCTTTCTTT. Its translation: CASSQTVAEAFF.

The V and J genes are TRBV27 and TRBJ2-7, with D possibly being TRBD1 (5 bases). The CDR3 is 12 amino acids. V lost 4 bases and J lost 7, with 11 bases in between. Per germline, CDR1 MNHEY and CDR2 SMNVEV (reference sequence). This CDR3 is CASSSRRQEQYF. DNA of the CDR3: TGTGCCAGCAGTTCTCGTCGACAGGAGCAGTACTTC.

This clonotype came up many times. V gene TRBV5-1 combines with J gene TRBJ2-1; weak D call: TRBD2 (5 bases). This CDR3 comprises 14 residues. V was pared by 2 bases and J by 5 bases, with 11 bases between. Germline CDR1 SGHRS, CDR2 YFSETQ. This CDR3 is CASSLSGEHNEQFF. In DNA form, the CDR3 reads TGCGCCAGCAGCTTAAGCGGAGAACACAATGAGCAGTTCTTC.

At least ten counts were recorded for this clonotype. This chain connects TRBV20-1 to TRBJ1-1; no clear D. V was shortened by 6 bases and J by 8 bases, with 19 bases between the two germline ends. This CDR3 contains 13 residues. Germline CDR1 DFQATT, CDR2 SNEGSKA (reference sequence). CDR3 nucleotide sequence: TGCAGTGCCGTCCTCGACGTAACCAGCGAAGCTTTCTTT. Protein product: CSAVLDVTSEAFF.

This clonotype was seen at least ten times. This chain joins TRBV11-2 and TRBJ2-3, with 11 bases that match TRBD2. The CDR3 loop spans 19 amino acids. The germline V gene has CDR1 SGHAT and CDR2 FQNNGV. The V segment lost 2 bases and the J segment 0 bases; nucleotides outside the gene matches: 10. The CDR3: CASSLSSSGRLTSTDTQYF. The CDR3 DNA reads as TGTGCCAGCAGCTTAAGCTCTAGCGGGAGGCTTACTAGCACAGATACGCAGTATTTT.

This clonotype has more than one count but fewer than ten. The chain joins TRBV7-2 to TRBJ1-5; D is ambiguous. The CDR3 length is 13 residues. Trimming left V 3 bases short and J 4 bases short, with 7 bases between. Germline loops: CDR1 SGHTA, CDR2 FQGNSA. DNA of the CDR3: TGTGCCAGCAGCTTGCTGTGGAATCAGCCCCAGCATTTT. Translation: CASSLLWNQPQHF.

This clonotype has at least ten counts. V usage is TRBV28 and J usage is TRBJ1-5; 7 bases fit TRBD1. After removal of 4 bases from V and 8 bases from J, the junction contained 14 bases not matched to a gene. Germline assignment: CDR1 MDHEN and CDR2 SYDVKM. CDR3 length: 16 residues. CDR3 nucleotide sequence: TGTGCCAGCAGTTCAAAGCTACAGGGGAGCGTGGAGCCCCAGCATTTT. Translating gives CASSSKLQGSVEPQHF.

The rearrangement uses TRBV3-1 and TRBJ2-2; 9 nucleotides align to TRBD2. This CDR3 is built from 18 residues. Germline V CDR1 and CDR2: LGHDT, YNNKEL (reference sequence). The V gene end was trimmed by 1 base and the J gene end by 4 bases; junction bases not matched to a gene: 10. The CDR3 DNA follows: TGTGCCAGCAGCCAAGCTGGCGCGGGAGGGCCGGGCACCGGGGAGCTGTTTTTT. Encoded protein: CASSQAGAGGPGTGELFF.

J is TRBJ1-6 and V is TRBV20-1, with D possibly being TRBD1 (5 bases). This CDR3 comprises 16 residues. Germline-derived CDR1 and CDR2 are DFQATT and SNEGSKA (reference sequence). V was trimmed by 2 bases and J by 5 bases, leaving 16 bases between them. This chain's CDR3 is CSARNSQGRDNSPLHF. As DNA, the CDR3 is TGCAGTGCTAGAAATTCGCAGGGACGTGATAATTCACCCCTCCACTTT.

About this clonotype: Just one base apart from a much larger clone, this may be a read error. The chain carries TRBV29-1 and TRBJ2-1; 10 bases match TRBD1. Germline assignment: CDR1 SQVTM and CDR2 ANQGSEA. This CDR3 contains 13 residues. V gave up 4 bases and J gave up 3 bases; unmatched junction bases: 0. DNA of the CDR3: TGCAGCGTTGGGACAGGGGGCTACAATGAGCAGTTCTTC. Translating gives CSVGTGGYNEQFF.

This clonotype was recorded a few times. The chain has TRBV20-1 and TRBJ2-7; 10 nucleotides align to TRBD2. The CDR3 has 15 amino acids. CDR1 DFQATT and CDR2 SNEGSKA come from the germline V gene (reference sequence). V dropped 3 bases and J dropped 0; count of bases not matched to a gene: 5. The CDR3 nucleotides read TGCAGTGCTAGGTATCTAGCGGGGGCCTCCTACGAGCAGTACTTC. Translated, it gives CSARYLAGASYEQYF.

V usage is TRBV5-1 and J usage is TRBJ2-7; 9 bases fit TRBD1. The V and J ends lost 3 bases and 3 bases, in that order; junction bases with no gene match: 7. This CDR3 is built from 15 residues. The germline V gene has CDR1 SGHRS and CDR2 YFSETQ. The CDR3 DNA is TGCGCCAGCAGCTCCACAGGGGGCAATTTCTACGAGCAGTACTTC. Protein sequence: CASSSTGGNFYEQYF.